This T cell receptor (beta chain) stems from a study of blood T cell repertoires in COVID-19. The data were produced by immunoSEQ multiplex PCR, yet TCRdb's version contains in-frame clones alone and is incomplete. The data show 250,000 to 350,000 clones, approximately 90% seen once. Adults between roughly 18 and 90 years of age took part from about two dozen US areas. The TCR was taken from a woman aged 55-70 years in a cohort exposed to, infected with or recovered from COVID-19 (not recorded which). Sequenced sample: PBMCs or T cells enriched from blood (not recorded which).

The CDR3 nucleotides are TGCAGCGTTGTAATACAGTTATCCGGGGAGCTGTTTTTT. It specifies CSVVIQLSGELFF. The chain couples TRBV29-1 to TRBJ2-2; D gene uncertain. The CDR3 sequence is 13 residues long. Trimming cost V 4 bases and J 6 bases, with 12 bases left between them. Per the germline V gene, CDR1 is SQVTM and CDR2 is ANQGSEA.